The 5 T cell receptor beta chains below all came from one sample that was sequenced in a study of OX40 agonist ivuxolimab in advanced cancers. Assay used: immunoSEQ multiplex PCR; TCRdb lists only in-frame clones, some missing. The sample yields approximately 61,000 clones, about nine tenths seen once. Here the sequenced sample was CD4+ or CD8+ T cells sorted from blood, taken in a trial of the OX40 agonist ivuxolimab. These receptors all come from an adult with an advanced solid tumor such as melanoma, head and neck, liver or kidney cancer.

This clone was detected only once. This rearrangement joins TRBV18 to TRBJ1-1; tentative D call: TRBD1 (5 bases). Germline CDR1 KGHSH, CDR2 LQKENI. CDR3 length: 17 residues. Trimming stripped 2 bases from V and 3 bases from J, with 19 bases between. The CDR3 DNA reads as TGTGCCAGCTCACCAATGCAGGGACGGGTTGGAGACACTGAAGCTTTCTTT. This sequence encodes CASSPMQGRVGDTEAFF.

The J gene is TRBJ1-6, the V gene TRBV5-6, with 9 bases fitting TRBD1. Trimming at V came to 8 bases and at J to 8 bases, leaving 11 bases not matched to a gene. Per the germline V gene, CDR1 is SGHDT and CDR2 is YYEEEE. This CDR3 is built from 15 residues. CDR3 residues: CASGTGHSYHSPLHF. The CDR3 DNA reads as TGTGCCAGTGGGACAGGGCACTCTTATCATTCACCCCTCCACTTT.

The chain couples TRBV6-1 to TRBJ1-5; D gene ambiguous. Germline CDR1 and CDR2: MNHNS and SASEGT. The CDR3 sequence is 13 residues long. Trimming took off 7 bases at V and 0 bases at J, with 7 bases between the two ends. CDR3 region: CASNSRSNQPQHF. The CDR3 DNA is TGTGCCAGCAATTCGCGTAGCAATCAGCCCCAGCATTTT.

This rearrangement joins TRBV7-2 to TRBJ2-7, with D perhaps TRBD2 (6 bases). The V gene lost 4 bases and the J gene lost 2 bases, with 9 bases spanning the gap. CDR3 length: 13 residues. Looked up from germline, CDR1 is SGHTA and CDR2 is FQGNSA. Here the CDR3 reads CASSSAGPYEQYF. CDR3 coding DNA: TGTGCCAGCAGCTCTGCGGGGCCCTACGAGCAGTACTTC.

The chain employs TRBV25-1 and TRBJ2-7, with 13 bases identical to TRBD2. Germline CDR1 and CDR2: MGHDK and SYGVNS. CDR3 length: 16 residues. The J segment lost 3 bases and the V segment lost 4 bases, leaving 6 bases of the junction unmatched. The CDR3 DNA sequence: TGTGCCAGCAGTGGCTCCGGGACTAGCGGGATCTACGAGCAGTACTTC. This gives the protein CASSGSGTSGIYEQYF.